Each of the 30 T cell receptor beta chains below was sequenced from the same sample in a study of response to subunit inactivated influenza vaccine. MiXCR, run by TCRdb on the RT-PCR reads, gives a single entry per CDR3 protein. This table holds around 190,000 distinct CDR3 sequences, about 10% found once. The input for sequencing was non-naive T cells sorted from PBMCs, taken on the day of vaccination. The receptors shown here come from a man aged 45-65 years who received an inactivated influenza vaccine.

The CDR3 DNA is TGCAGTGCTAGAGGACAGGCGGAGTACTATGGCTACACCTTC. Its translation is CSARGQAEYYGYTF. The rearrangement uses TRBV20-1 and TRBJ1-2, with a possible D match to TRBD1 (6 bases). In germline, CDR1 is DFQATT, CDR2 SNEGSKA (reference sequence). V was cut by 1 base and J by 3 bases, with 12 bases left in between. This CDR3 contains 14 residues.

This clonotype was counted only a few times. V is TRBV7-2 and J is TRBJ2-7; no firm D call. Germline assignment: CDR1 SGHTA and CDR2 FQGNSA. The CDR3 consists of 16 residues. V was trimmed by 1 base and J by 0 bases, leaving 13 bases between them. The CDR3 nucleotides are TGTGCCAGCAGCTTAGTCTCAGGTGTTGGCTCCTACGAGCAGTACTTC. This translates into CASSLVSGVGSYEQYF.

This clonotype was seen only a few times. The rearrangement joins TRBV28 to TRBJ2-3; D possibly corresponds to TRBD1 (5 bases). Per germline, CDR1 MDHEN and CDR2 SYDVKM. The V gene lost 3 bases and the J gene lost 6 bases, with 13 bases spanning the gap. The CDR3 is 14 amino acids. The CDR3: CASSFDLKGDTQYF. The CDR3 coding sequence is TGTGCCAGCAGTTTTGACCTCAAGGGGGATACGCAGTATTTT.

This clonotype was counted only a few times. This chain links TRBV10-3 with TRBJ1-2; weak D call: TRBD1 (6 bases). The CDR3 sequence is 14 residues long. Germline V gene data show CDR1 as ENHRY and CDR2 as SYGVKD. V was trimmed by 4 bases and J by 6 bases, leaving 15 bases between them. The CDR3 DNA sequence: TGTGCCATCAGTGGGGGTATTACAGGGCATGGCTACACCTTC. It encodes CAISGGITGHGYTF.

The chain uses TRBV9 and TRBJ2-3; a possible D gene is TRBD1 (5 bases). The germline V gene encodes CDR1 SGDLS and CDR2 YYNGEE. The CDR3 has 14 amino acids. Trimming took off 2 bases at V and 5 bases at J, with 12 bases between the two ends. DNA for the CDR3: TGTGCCAGCAGCGTCCAGGGTAAGGAAGATACGCAGTATTTT. Translating it yields CASSVQGKEDTQYF.

This clonotype occurred many times. The CDR3 region is CATSDARRGAGANVLTF. The CDR3 region has the DNA TGTGCCACCAGTGATGCCCGAAGAGGGGCTGGGGCCAACGTCCTGACTTTC. The chain carries TRBV24-1 and TRBJ2-6, with D perhaps assigned TRBD1 or TRBD2 (5 bases each). The CDR3 covers 17 residues. Germline values: CDR1 KGHDR, CDR2 SFDVKD. V was cut by 3 bases and J by 2 bases, with 13 bases left in between.

This clonotype was recorded at least ten times. This chain joins TRBV20-1 and TRBJ2-3; TRBD2 aligns across 11 bases. The CDR3 is 12 amino acids. Germline V gene sequence: CDR1 DFQATT, CDR2 SNEGSKA (reference sequence). Germline trimming cut 4 bases from V and 6 bases from J; bases unmatched to any gene: 0. Here the CDR3 DNA reads TGCAGTGCTACTAGCGGGAGGGATACGCAGTATTTT. Amino acid sequence: CSATSGRDTQYF.

The chain is built from TRBV20-1 and TRBJ2-2; D might be TRBD1 (5 bases). CDR3 size: 16 residues. Germline lookup yields CDR1 DFQATT and CDR2 SNEGSKA (reference sequence). V was trimmed by 0 bases and J by 4 bases, leaving 15 bases between them. CDR3 sequence reads: CSARDQRQSFTGELFF. CDR3 DNA: TGCAGTGCTAGAGATCAGAGACAGTCATTCACCGGGGAGCTGTTTTTT.

Many counts were recorded for this clonotype. The chain links TRBV12-3 or TRBV12-4 to TRBJ2-7, with TRBD2 matching 13 bases. V shed 5 bases, J shed 6 bases, and the junction held 1 base outside the gene matches. The CDR3 covers 13 residues. The CDR3 reads CASSGTSGIEQYF. The CDR3, as DNA: TGTGCCAGCAGTGGGACTAGCGGGATCGAGCAGTACTTC.

This clonotype was observed a handful of times. The V and J genes are TRBV27 and TRBJ2-7; 7 positions match TRBD1. The germline V gene has CDR1 MNHEY and CDR2 SMNVEV (reference sequence). V lost 8 bases to trimming and J lost 1 base; unmatched junction nucleotides: 2. This CDR3 comprises 12 residues. CDR3 in amino acids: CASQGQSYEQYF. The DNA of the CDR3 is TGTGCCAGCCAGGGACAGTCCTACGAGCAGTACTTC.

This clonotype appeared a few times. CDR3 sequence: CASKNPRGVPLHF. The CDR3, as DNA: TGTGCCAGCAAGAACCCCCGAGGAGTACCCCTCCACTTT. The V gene is TRBV2, the J gene TRBJ1-6, with D hard to call. Germline lookup yields CDR1 SNHLY and CDR2 FYNNEI. The CDR3 is 13 residues long. Trimming took off 7 bases at V and 12 bases at J, with 16 bases between the two ends.

Regarding this clonotype: A much larger clonotype is one base distant, so this may be a read error. This chain joins TRBV5-1 and TRBJ2-7, with D possibly TRBD1 on 5 matching bases. The CDR3 covers 14 residues. The germline CDR1 and CDR2 sequences are SGHRS and YFSETQ. The CDR3 reads CASSDSSNSYGQYF. Written as DNA, the CDR3 is TGCGCCAGCAGCGACAGCTCCAACTCCTACGGGCAGTACTTC.

The chain has TRBV18 and TRBJ2-7; 12 bases agree with TRBD1. From germline, CDR1 is KGHSH and CDR2 LQKENI. The CDR3 has 17 residues. The J segment lost 0 bases and the V segment lost 6 bases, leaving 9 bases of the junction unmatched. In nucleotides, the CDR3 is TGTGCCAGCTCTCCCGGGACAGGGGGCCTCGGCTCCTACGAGCAGTACTTC. Protein sequence: CASSPGTGGLGSYEQYF.

This clonotype was counted at least ten times. V is TRBV11-1 and J is TRBJ2-2, with TRBD2 matching 14 bases. Germline CDR1 is SGHAT and CDR2 is FQDESV (reference sequence). The CDR3 extends over 18 amino acids. J gave up 0 bases and V 5 bases, and 5 bases lay outside the gene matches. The CDR3 coding sequence is TGTGCCAGCAGCACAGGACTAGCGGGAGGCGCGAACACCGGGGAGCTGTTTTTT. It translates to CASSTGLAGGANTGELFF.

This clonotype was found a few times. V is TRBV4-3 and J is TRBJ2-7; D may be TRBD1 (5 bases). Trimming shortened V by 3 bases and J by 0 bases, and 12 bases separated the two germline ends. The CDR3 contains 15 residues. Germline CDR1 reads LGHNA; CDR2 reads YSLEER. Here the CDR3 DNA reads TGCGCCAGCAGCCAGGCCTGGGGCACCTCCTACGAGCAGTACTTC. The encoded protein is CASSQAWGTSYEQYF.

This clonotype was counted ten times or more. The chain has TRBV20-1 and TRBJ2-7, with TRBD2 matching over 12 bases. The germline CDR1 and CDR2 sequences are DFQATT and SNEGSKA (reference sequence). The V gene end was trimmed by 4 bases and the J gene end by 7 bases; junction bases not matched to a gene: 5. The CDR3 has 13 amino acids. CDR3 in DNA: TGCAGTGCTATACCTAGCGGGAGGGGTGAGCAGTACTTC. Its protein product is CSAIPSGRGEQYF.

This clonotype was found a few times. The J gene is TRBJ2-7, the V gene TRBV6-1; the match to TRBD1 covers 8 bases. Germline V gives CDR1 MNHNS, CDR2 SASEGT. The J segment lost 7 bases and the V segment lost 8 bases, leaving 10 bases of the junction unmatched. CDR3 size: 13 residues. CDR3: CASRGRGRREQYF. CDR3 nucleotides: TGTGCCAGCCGTGGCAGGGGGCGGAGAGAGCAGTACTTC.

This clonotype was seen ten or more times. The chain is built from TRBV12-3 or TRBV12-4 and TRBJ2-7, with a possible D match to TRBD1 (7 bases). Deletions cut 9 bases from V and 4 bases from J, with 16 bases between. CDR3 length: 13 amino acids. CDR3 in DNA: TGTGCCAGTAGCGCGGGACAGTTATACGAGCAGTACTTC. Protein sequence: CASSAGQLYEQYF.

This clonotype was found many times. This chain uses TRBV29-1 with TRBJ2-1, with 11 bases that match TRBD2. This CDR3 comprises 13 residues. Unmatched junction bases numbered 0, after V lost 1 base and J lost 7 bases. Germline V gene data show CDR1 as SQVTM and CDR2 as ANQGSEA. The CDR3 DNA reads as TGCAGCGTTGAAGGGACTAGCGGGAATGAGCAGTTCTTC. It is translated as CSVEGTSGNEQFF.

This clonotype has at least ten counts. The chain carries TRBV12-3 or TRBV12-4 and TRBJ2-5, with 10 bases aligning to TRBD1. CDR3 length: 14 residues. Trimming took 5 bases from V and 2 from J; bases not matched to a gene: 2. The CDR3 DNA is TGTGCCAGCAGTCGGGGACAGGGGCAAGAGACCCAGTACTTC. It translates to CASSRGQGQETQYF.

The rearrangement links TRBV7-2 to TRBJ1-5; D is possibly TRBD1 (6 bases). The CDR3 is 15 amino acids. V lost 7 bases to trimming and J lost 2 bases, with 15 bases between them. The germline V gene encodes CDR1 SGHTA and CDR2 FQGNSA. CDR3 protein: CASTQTAGGNQPQHF. The CDR3 coding sequence is TGTGCCAGCACTCAGACGGCAGGGGGCAATCAGCCCCAGCATTTT. Full variable domain (rest looked up from reference TRBV7-2 and TRBJ1-5): GAGVSQSPSNKVTEKGKDVELRCDPISGHTALYWYRQSLGQGLEFLIYFQGNSAPDKSGLPSDRFSAERTGGSVSTLTIQRTQQEDSAVYLCASTQTAGGNQPQHFGDGTRLSIL.

The chain carries TRBV20-1 and TRBJ2-7, with a weak D call TRBD2 (5 bases). The CDR3 contains 14 residues. V was shortened by 1 base and J by 4 bases, with 14 bases between the two germline ends. Germline CDR1 and CDR2: DFQATT and SNEGSKA (reference sequence). CDR3 protein: CSARVPLARYEQYF. The CDR3 DNA sequence: TGCAGTGCTAGAGTACCCCTAGCTCGGTACGAGCAGTACTTC.

The chain combines TRBV19 with TRBJ1-2, with a weak D call TRBD1 (5 bases). CDR1 LNHDA and CDR2 SQIVND come from the germline V gene (reference sequence). V lost 2 bases and J lost 4, with 11 bases in between. The CDR3 loop spans 14 amino acids. For the CDR3, the DNA is TGTGCCAGTAGTATAACAGGATCAGTCTATGGCTACACCTTC. Translating gives CASSITGSVYGYTF.

The chain carries TRBV30 and TRBJ2-1, with TRBD1 identical over 12 bases. V was clipped by 4 bases and J by 8 bases; unmatched bases: 12. This CDR3 has 16 residues. Looked up from germline, CDR1 is GTSNPN and CDR2 is SVGIG (reference sequence). The CDR3 sequence is CAWILRGQGAGYEQFF. The CDR3 region has the DNA TGTGCCTGGATTCTTCGGGGACAGGGGGCTGGGTATGAGCAGTTCTTC.

This clonotype showed up just a few times. V and J are TRBV5-6 and TRBJ2-3; unclear D gene. V gave up 1 base and J gave up 2 bases, with 11 bases separating them. The CDR3 sequence is 15 residues long. From germline, CDR1 is SGHDT and CDR2 YYEEEE. CDR3 bases: TGTGCCAGCAGCTTGCTTTCAGACACCACAGATACGCAGTATTTT. Translating gives CASSLLSDTTDTQYF. The variable domain in full, completed from reference TRBV5-6 and TRBJ2-3, reads DAGVTQSPTHLIKTRGQQVTLRCSPKSGHDTVSWYQQALGQGPQFIFQYYEEEERQRGNFPDRFSGHQFPNYSSELNVNALLLGDSALYLCASSLLSDTTDTQYFGPGTRLTVL.

In this sample, this clonotype turned up a few times. The chain couples TRBV3-1 to TRBJ2-3; D not certain. The CDR3 consists of 14 residues. Germline assignment: CDR1 LGHDT and CDR2 YNNKEL (reference sequence). V was trimmed by 4 bases and J by 0 bases, leaving 8 bases between them. DNA for the CDR3: TGTGCCAGCAGCCCCGGAGCTAGCACAGATACGCAGTATTTT. Encoded protein: CASSPGASTDTQYF.

This clonotype was detected many times. The V call is TRBV12-3 or TRBV12-4, the J call TRBJ2-1, with 11 bases fitting TRBD2. This CDR3 has 18 residues. V shed 4 bases, J shed 3 bases, and the junction held 11 bases outside the gene matches. The CDR3 protein is CASSSPLKTSGSYNEQFF. CDR3 DNA: TGTGCCAGCAGTTCCCCCTTAAAAACTAGCGGGAGCTACAATGAGCAGTTCTTC.

This clonotype was counted ten times or more. This sequence joins TRBV10-3 and TRBJ1-1; weak D call: TRBD1 (6 bases). Germline V gene sequence: CDR1 ENHRY, CDR2 SYGVKD. The CDR3 spans 16 residues. V was shortened by 2 bases and J by 3 bases, with 16 bases between the two germline ends. The CDR3 region is CAISETHGGWDTEAFF. CDR3 sequence (DNA): TGTGCCATCAGTGAGACGCACGGGGGCTGGGACACTGAAGCTTTCTTT.

This chain connects TRBV4-1 to TRBJ1-1; D is uncertain. Trimming stripped 4 bases from V and 0 bases from J, with 12 bases between. The CDR3 extends over 15 amino acids. Germline CDR1 and CDR2: MGHRA and YSYEKL. Here the CDR3 reads CASSPGLIMNTEAFF. In nucleotides, the CDR3 is TGCGCCAGCAGCCCAGGACTGATCATGAACACTGAAGCTTTCTTT.

This clonotype was found a few times. V and J are TRBV20-1 and TRBJ2-3; D is possibly TRBD1 (5 bases). V was trimmed by 6 bases and J by 4 bases, leaving 23 bases between them. Germline CDR1 is DFQATT and CDR2 is SNEGSKA (reference sequence). CDR3 length: 16 amino acids. This CDR3 reads CSAPPQGFSRADTQYF. Here the CDR3 DNA reads TGCAGTGCCCCACCCCAGGGATTTTCACGGGCAGATACGCAGTATTTT.